In this sample, the clone carrying this T cell receptor beta chain turned up a few times. No antigen is known for it. The data were taken from a study of beta chain features in type 1 diabetes. Study-wide results and caveats: People with Type 1 diabetes carried modestly yet significantly shorter TCRB CDR3s in all four CD4+ subsets. In type 1 diabetes patients, VDJ junctions had fewer insertions; deletions at these junctions were more frequent. Whether TCRB rearrangement is influenced by HLA type went unresolved here.

The whole isolated RNA underwent reverse transcription, so sequencing captured expressed TCRB transcripts. Average reads for naive, central memory and regulatory T cell samples were 3.5 million to 4.5 million. Method: immunoSEQ multiplex PCR; TCRdb's copy keeps in-frame clones and lacks some. The sample includes 400,000 to 550,000 clones, 11% seen only once; the top ten take about 0.045%. The sequenced sample was naive CD4+ T cells from blood. This sequence originates from a woman aged 18-29 years in good health.

The CDR3 DNA is TGCGCCAGCAGCCAATTAGGGACGGCGTTAGATACGCAGTATTTT. Translated: CASSQLGTALDTQYF. The genes are TRBV4-1 and TRBJ2-3, with D possibly being TRBD1 or TRBD2 (5 bases each). Looked up from germline, CDR1 is MGHRA and CDR2 is YSYEKL. V was cut by 2 bases and J by 5 bases, with 14 bases left in between. This CDR3 has 15 amino acids.